The TCR beta chain described here comes from a study of T cells after yellow fever vaccination. Study-wide context: Libraries from low-cell-number fractions were prepared with the SMART-Seq v4 Ultra Low Input RNA kit.

TCRdb passed the 5' RACE reads through MiXCR, listing each CDR3 protein once. Among about 310,000 distinct CDR3 sequences listed, approximately 3.8% were seen once. This clonotype was detected a few times. Its specificity is not known. Study outcomes and limitations: CD4 and CD8 compartments shared a small share of clonotypes, likely from convergent recombination. A secondary response was less intense yet reached its peak sooner, at day 5 versus 15. Post-booster repertoires again held most primary-vaccination clones (roughly 95% CD4, roughly 88% CD8).

Germline loops: CDR1 DFQATT, CDR2 SNEGSKA (reference sequence). The CDR3 loop spans 13 amino acids. With 4 bases clipped from V and 7 bases from J, the junction kept 7 bases outside the gene matches. The chain uses TRBV20-1 and TRBJ1-2; 9 bases agree with TRBD1. The receptor was isolated from a man younger than 35 who received the YFV17D yellow fever vaccine. This specimen was PBMCs, taken on the day of the yellow fever booster vaccination. The DNA of the CDR3 is TGCAGTGCTAAGAATCGACAGGGGGGTGGCTACACCTTC. Protein product: CSAKNRQGGGYTF.